Below are 17 T cell receptor beta chains sequenced from a single sample in a study of shared clonotypes between healthy human individuals. Only in-frame clones appear in the TCRdb table, and some are missing; sequencing was by immunoSEQ multiplex PCR. The sample lists millions of clones, about 92% occurring once. Sequencing used naive CD4+ T cells from PBMCs. Subset here: CD45RA+ positively selected. These receptors all stem from a man aged 18 to 30 in good health. Some clones in this sample may be carry-over from other donors' samples.

The chain has TRBV7-9 and TRBJ2-1, with 11 nucleotides matching TRBD2. The germline V gene encodes CDR1 SEHNR and CDR2 FQNEAQ (reference sequence). There are 17 residues in the CDR3. V lost 0 bases and J lost 5; bases outside the gene matches: 6. The CDR3 reads CASSLASSGGFHNEQFF. CDR3 DNA: TGTGCCAGCAGCTTAGCGTCTAGCGGGGGGTTTCACAATGAGCAGTTCTTC. Drawing the rest from reference TRBV7-9 and TRBJ2-1, the complete variable domain is DTGVSQNPRHKITKRGQNVTFRCDPISEHNRLYWYRQTLGQGPEFLTYFQNEAQLEKSRLLSDRFSAERPKGSFSTLEIQRTEQGDSAMYLCASSLASSGGFHNEQFFGPGTRLTVL.

The chain is built from TRBV6-1 and TRBJ2-2, with D maybe TRBD1 (6 bases). The germline gives CDR1 MNHNS, CDR2 SASEGT. Trimming shortened V by 4 bases and J by 7 bases, and 10 bases separated the two germline ends. The CDR3 contains 13 residues. The CDR3 is CASSVDRIGELFF. The DNA of the CDR3 is TGTGCCAGCAGTGTTGACAGGATCGGGGAGCTGTTTTTT.

The gene calls are TRBV29-1 and TRBJ1-1, with 7 bases matching TRBD1. V trimming: 6 bases; J trimming: 6 bases; junction bases outside the gene matches: 7. The CDR3 has 12 residues. Germline V CDR1 and CDR2: SQVTM, ANQGSEA. The chain's CDR3 is CSVDDRAPEAFF. The CDR3 nucleotides read TGCAGCGTGGATGACAGGGCCCCTGAAGCTTTCTTT. The whole variable domain, remainder taken from reference TRBV29-1 and TRBJ1-1, is SAVISQKPSRDICQRGTSLTIQCQVDSQVTMMFWYRQQPGQSLTLIATANQGSEATYESGFVIDKFPISRPNLTFSTLTVSNMSPEDSSIYLCSVDDRAPEAFFGQGTRLTVV.

Remarks on this clone: Other DNA sequences in the sample encode the same CDR3. This rearrangement joins TRBV28 to TRBJ2-5; weak D call: TRBD1 (5 bases). Germline CDR1 and CDR2: MDHEN and SYDVKM. The CDR3 length is 13 residues. Trimming shortened V by 4 bases and J by 4 bases, and 10 bases separated the two germline ends. CDR3 protein: CASSSDRPETQYF. CDR3 DNA sequence: TGTGCCAGCAGTTCTGACAGACCAGAGACCCAGTACTTC.

This sequence joins TRBV6-6 and TRBJ2-7; TRBD1 aligns across 11 bases. The V gene's germline CDR1 is MNHNY and CDR2 SVGAGI (reference sequence). The V segment lost 6 bases and the J segment 3 bases; nucleotides outside the gene matches: 7. This CDR3 has 15 residues. CDR3 protein: CASSPRGQGVYEQYF. The CDR3 coding sequence is TGTGCCAGCAGCCCCAGGGGACAGGGGGTCTACGAGCAGTACTTC.

This chain's CDR3 is CASSLYRTENTGELFF. As DNA, the CDR3 is TGTGCCAGCAGCTTATATCGGACAGAGAACACCGGGGAGCTGTTTTTT. The J gene is TRBJ2-2, the V gene TRBV7-2, with D perhaps matching TRBD1 (6 bases). V lost 2 bases and J 1 base, leaving 11 bases between the germline ends. This CDR3 is built from 16 residues. Germline assignment: CDR1 SGHTA and CDR2 FQGNSA.

This clone has a single count. The chain is built from TRBV30 and TRBJ1-1; D is possibly TRBD1 (5 bases). This CDR3 has 13 amino acids. Germline assignment: CDR1 GTSNPN and CDR2 SVGIG (reference sequence). The V and J ends lost 6 bases and 5 bases respectively, with 16 bases between them. The CDR3 is CACSGLWGTEAFF. The CDR3 bases are TGTGCCTGCTCGGGACTCTGGGGGACTGAAGCTTTCTTT.

The chain couples TRBV30 to TRBJ1-2, with a possible D match to TRBD1 (5 bases). There are 13 residues in the CDR3. V lost 2 bases, J lost 2 bases, and 9 bases lay in between. The germline V gene encodes CDR1 GTSNPN and CDR2 SVGIG (reference sequence). The CDR3 nucleotides read TGTGCCTGGAGTCTGGGGGAGAACTATGGCTACACCTTC. Encoded protein: CAWSLGENYGYTF.

This clone was seen just once. The genes are TRBV28 and TRBJ2-1; 15 bases line up with TRBD2. The CDR3 totals 16 residues. V lost 0 bases and J lost 9; bases outside the gene matches: 3. Germline V gives CDR1 MDHEN, CDR2 SYDVKM. This CDR3 reads CASSLWGLAGGTEQFF. The CDR3 nucleotides are TGTGCCAGCAGTTTATGGGGACTAGCGGGAGGAACTGAGCAGTTCTTC.

The chain uses TRBV28 and TRBJ2-2; unclear D gene. The germline V gene has CDR1 MDHEN and CDR2 SYDVKM. Between the trimmed V and J ends, which lost 8 bases and 5 bases, there was a span of 15 bases. This CDR3 has 14 amino acids. CDR3 in amino acids: CASRLGLGTGELFF. In DNA, the CDR3 is TGTGCCAGCCGCCTGGGCCTTGGGACCGGGGAGCTGTTTTTT.

The rearrangement uses TRBV6-5 and TRBJ1-4; the D is unclear. Trimming shortened V by 0 bases and J by 7 bases, and 12 bases separated the two germline ends. From germline, CDR1 is MNHEY and CDR2 SVGAGI. The CDR3 totals 15 residues. CDR3: CASSYSIEGFEKLFF. The CDR3, as DNA: TGTGCCAGCAGTTACTCGATAGAAGGGTTTGAAAAACTGTTTTTT.

V and J are TRBV5-1 and TRBJ1-2; D gene ambiguous. Deletions cut 2 bases from V and 0 bases from J, with 14 bases between. This CDR3 contains 16 residues. Germline V lookup: CDR1 SGHRS, CDR2 YFSETQ. CDR3 DNA sequence: TGCGCCAGCAGCTTCGGGTCCGGGCCTACTAACTATGGCTACACCTTC. Amino acid sequence: CASSFGSGPTNYGYTF.

The V gene is TRBV29-1, the J gene TRBJ2-7; D is tentatively TRBD1 or TRBD2 (6 bases each). The CDR3 is 15 amino acids. Trimming left V 1 base short and J 1 base short, with 14 bases between. Germline CDR1 is SQVTM and CDR2 is ANQGSEA. The CDR3 loop reads CSVEGGAGRSYEQYF. The CDR3 bases are TGCAGCGTTGAAGGGGGGGCAGGGAGATCCTACGAGCAGTACTTC.

This clone came up once. V and J are TRBV30 and TRBJ2-5; D is uncertain. V was trimmed by 0 bases and J by 6 bases, leaving 11 bases between them. The V gene's germline CDR1 is GTSNPN and CDR2 SVGIG (reference sequence). There are 13 residues in the CDR3. CDR3 in DNA: TGTGCCTGGAGTGTATTAGTCGGGCAGACCCAGTACTTC. Translation gives CAWSVLVGQTQYF.

The genes are TRBV7-2 and TRBJ2-7, with 13 bases lining up with TRBD2. V trimming: 0 bases; J trimming: 7 bases; junction bases outside the gene matches: 6. The CDR3 length is 16 residues. Germline V lookup: CDR1 SGHTA, CDR2 FQGNSA. CDR3 loop: CASSLALLAGGVEQYF. DNA of the CDR3: TGTGCCAGCAGCTTAGCGCTACTAGCGGGAGGGGTTGAGCAGTACTTC.

The rearrangement links TRBV28 to TRBJ1-2, with no clear D. The CDR3 has 12 residues. Germline V lookup: CDR1 MDHEN, CDR2 SYDVKM. V was shortened by 4 bases and J by 8 bases, with 11 bases between the two germline ends. The CDR3: CASSYSGAGYTF. The CDR3 nucleotides are TGTGCCAGCAGTTACTCAGGAGCCGGCTACACCTTC.

The genes are TRBV19 and TRBJ1-1; D remains unclear. The CDR3 loop spans 13 amino acids. Germline-derived CDR1 and CDR2 are LNHDA and SQIVND (reference sequence). V lost 4 bases and J lost 4, with 10 bases in between. The chain's CDR3 is CASSRIPGTEAFF. Here the CDR3 DNA reads TGTGCCAGTAGTAGGATACCCGGCACTGAAGCTTTCTTT. The full variable domain, its missing parts supplied by reference TRBV19 and TRBJ1-1, is DGGITQSPKYLFRKEGQNVTLSCEQNLNHDAMYWYRQDPGQGLRLIYYSQIVNDFQKGDIAEGYSVSREKKESFPLTVTSAQKNPTAFYLCASSRIPGTEAFFGQGTRLTVV.